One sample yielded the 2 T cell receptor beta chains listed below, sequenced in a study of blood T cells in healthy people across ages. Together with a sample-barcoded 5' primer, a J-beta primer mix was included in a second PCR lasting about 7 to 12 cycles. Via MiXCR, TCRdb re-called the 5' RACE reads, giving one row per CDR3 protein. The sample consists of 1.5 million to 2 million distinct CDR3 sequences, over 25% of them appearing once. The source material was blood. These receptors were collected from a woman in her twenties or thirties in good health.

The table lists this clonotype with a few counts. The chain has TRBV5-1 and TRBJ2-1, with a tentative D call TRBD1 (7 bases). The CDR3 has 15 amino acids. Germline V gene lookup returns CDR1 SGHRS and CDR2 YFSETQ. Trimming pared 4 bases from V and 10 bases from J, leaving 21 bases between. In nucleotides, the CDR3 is TGCGCCAGCAGCGCCGGCGGGACAGCGCGAGGGGAGCAGTTCTTC. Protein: CASSAGGTARGEQFF.

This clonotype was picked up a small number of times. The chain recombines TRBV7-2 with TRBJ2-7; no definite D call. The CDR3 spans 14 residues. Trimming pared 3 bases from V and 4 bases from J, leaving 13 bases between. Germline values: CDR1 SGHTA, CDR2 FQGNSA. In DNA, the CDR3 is TGTGCCAGCAGCTTGCCAAGGACGGCGTACGAGCAGTACTTC. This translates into CASSLPRTAYEQYF.